Listed here is a single TCR beta chain. One entry per CDR3 protein results from TCRdb running MiXCR on the reads. The data show 45,000 to 60,000 distinct CDR3 sequences, approximately 7.9% seen once. The CDR3 is 16 residues long. Germline CDR1 MGHDK, CDR2 SYGVNS. V trimming: 5 bases; J trimming: 3 bases; junction bases outside the gene matches: 6. The source of the sample is a study of patients with pleural tuberculosis. V and J are TRBV25-1 and TRBJ2-1; 11 bases are shared with TRBD2. The sequence derives from a human donor with pleural tuberculosis. DNA of the CDR3: TGTGCCAGCAGTCCATCTCTAGCGGGAGGCTACAATGAGCAGTTCTTC. It specifies CASSPSLAGGYNEQFF.